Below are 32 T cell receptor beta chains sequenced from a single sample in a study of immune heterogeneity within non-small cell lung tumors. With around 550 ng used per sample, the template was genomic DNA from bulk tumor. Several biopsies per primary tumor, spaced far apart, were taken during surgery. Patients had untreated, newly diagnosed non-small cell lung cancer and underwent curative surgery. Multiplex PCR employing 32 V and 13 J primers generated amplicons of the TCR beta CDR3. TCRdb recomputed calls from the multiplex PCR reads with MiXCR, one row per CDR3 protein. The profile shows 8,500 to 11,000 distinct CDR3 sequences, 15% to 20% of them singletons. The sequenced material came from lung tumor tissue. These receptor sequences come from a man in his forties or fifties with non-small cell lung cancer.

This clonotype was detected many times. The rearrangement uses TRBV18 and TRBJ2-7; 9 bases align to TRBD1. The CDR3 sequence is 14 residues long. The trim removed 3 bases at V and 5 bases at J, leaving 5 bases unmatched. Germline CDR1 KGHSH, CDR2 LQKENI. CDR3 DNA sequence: TGTGCCAGCTCACCTGGGACAGGGTTCCACGAGCAGTACTTC. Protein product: CASSPGTGFHEQYF.

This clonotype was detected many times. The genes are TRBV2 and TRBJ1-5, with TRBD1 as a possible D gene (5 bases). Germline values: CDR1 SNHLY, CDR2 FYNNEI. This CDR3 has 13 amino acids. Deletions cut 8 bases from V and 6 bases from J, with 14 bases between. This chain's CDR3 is CASSRVFGQPQHF. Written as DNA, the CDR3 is TGTGCCAGCTCCAGGGTTTTTGGTCAGCCCCAGCATTTT.

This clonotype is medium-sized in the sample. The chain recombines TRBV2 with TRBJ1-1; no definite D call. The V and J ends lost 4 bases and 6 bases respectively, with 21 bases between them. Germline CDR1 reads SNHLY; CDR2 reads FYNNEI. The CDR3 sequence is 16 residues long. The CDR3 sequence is CASSGFSLARRPEAFF. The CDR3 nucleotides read TGTGCCAGCAGTGGCTTCAGCCTTGCCCGAAGGCCTGAAGCTTTCTTT.

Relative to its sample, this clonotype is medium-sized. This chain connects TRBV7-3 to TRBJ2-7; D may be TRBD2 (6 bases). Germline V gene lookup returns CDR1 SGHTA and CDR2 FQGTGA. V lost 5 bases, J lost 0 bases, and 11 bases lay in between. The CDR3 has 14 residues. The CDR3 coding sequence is TGTGCCAGCAGCCCGGACGGGAGCTCCTACGAGCAGTACTTC. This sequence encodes CASSPDGSSYEQYF.

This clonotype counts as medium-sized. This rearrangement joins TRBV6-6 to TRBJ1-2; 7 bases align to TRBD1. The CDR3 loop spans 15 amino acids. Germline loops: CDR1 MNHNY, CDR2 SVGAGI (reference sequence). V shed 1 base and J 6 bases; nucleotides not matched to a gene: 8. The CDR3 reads CASSYYRGGGDGYTF. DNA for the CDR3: TGTGCCAGCAGTTACTACAGGGGAGGGGGAGATGGCTACACCTTC.

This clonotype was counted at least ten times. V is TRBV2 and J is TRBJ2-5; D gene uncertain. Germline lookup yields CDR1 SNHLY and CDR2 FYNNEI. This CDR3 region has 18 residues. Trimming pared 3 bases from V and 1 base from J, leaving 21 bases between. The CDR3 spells CASSDGQEWWALQETQYF. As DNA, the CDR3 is TGTGCCAGCAGTGACGGTCAGGAATGGTGGGCTCTCCAAGAGACCCAGTACTTC.

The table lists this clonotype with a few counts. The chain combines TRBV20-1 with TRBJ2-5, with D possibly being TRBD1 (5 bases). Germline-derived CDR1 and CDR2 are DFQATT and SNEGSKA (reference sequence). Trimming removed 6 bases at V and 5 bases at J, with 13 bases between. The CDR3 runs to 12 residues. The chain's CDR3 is CSALDSWETQYF. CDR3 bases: TGCAGTGCCCTAGACAGTTGGGAGACCCAGTACTTC.

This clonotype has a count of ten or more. The CDR3, as DNA: TGTGCCAGCAGCCCGGGACGGGGAGACCAAGAGACCCAGTACTTC. As protein: CASSPGRGDQETQYF. V is TRBV3-1 and J is TRBJ2-5; the D call may be TRBD1 or TRBD2 (5 bases each). This CDR3 is 15 amino acids long. CDR1 and CDR2 from the germline V gene are LGHDT and YNNKEL (reference sequence). V dropped 4 bases and J dropped 0 bases, with 12 bases sitting between them.

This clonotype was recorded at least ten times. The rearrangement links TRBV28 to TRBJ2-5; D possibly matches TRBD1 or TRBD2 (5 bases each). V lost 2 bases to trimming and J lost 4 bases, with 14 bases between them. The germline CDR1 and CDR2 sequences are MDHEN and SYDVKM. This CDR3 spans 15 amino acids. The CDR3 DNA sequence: TGTGCCAGCAGTTTAAATTTGTTGGGGGTAGAGACCCAGTACTTC. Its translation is CASSLNLLGVETQYF.

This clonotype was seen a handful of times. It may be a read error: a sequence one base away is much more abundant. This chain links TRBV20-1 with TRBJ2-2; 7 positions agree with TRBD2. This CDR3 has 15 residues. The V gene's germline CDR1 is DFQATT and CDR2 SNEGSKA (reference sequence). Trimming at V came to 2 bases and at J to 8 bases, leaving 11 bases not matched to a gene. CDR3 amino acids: CSARSLAVSRGELFF. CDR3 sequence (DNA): TGCAGTGCTAGAAGCCTAGCGGTGTCCCGGGGGGAGCTGTTTTTT.

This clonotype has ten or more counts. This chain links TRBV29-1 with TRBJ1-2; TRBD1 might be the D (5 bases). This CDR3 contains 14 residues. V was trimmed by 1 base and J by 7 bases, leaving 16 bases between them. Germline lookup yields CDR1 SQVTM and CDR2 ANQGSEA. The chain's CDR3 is CSVEVRSGFAGYTF. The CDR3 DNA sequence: TGCAGCGTTGAAGTCCGGTCAGGGTTTGCTGGCTACACCTTC.

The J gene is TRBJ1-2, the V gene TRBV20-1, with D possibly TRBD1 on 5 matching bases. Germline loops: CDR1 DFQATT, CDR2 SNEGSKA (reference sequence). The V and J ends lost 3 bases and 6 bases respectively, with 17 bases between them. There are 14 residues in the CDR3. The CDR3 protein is CSASSRAALDGYTF. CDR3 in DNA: TGCAGTGCTAGTTCCAGGGCAGCTCTCGATGGCTACACCTTC.

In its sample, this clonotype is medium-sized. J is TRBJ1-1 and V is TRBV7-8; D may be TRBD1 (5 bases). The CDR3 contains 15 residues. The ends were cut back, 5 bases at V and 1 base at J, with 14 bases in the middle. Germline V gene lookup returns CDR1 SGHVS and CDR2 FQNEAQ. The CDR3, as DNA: TGTGCCAGCAGCGGCTCCGGGGGATCGAACACTGAAGCTTTCTTT. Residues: CASSGSGGSNTEAFF. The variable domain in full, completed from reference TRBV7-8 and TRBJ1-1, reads GAGVSQSPRYKVAKRGQDVALRCDPISGHVSLFWYQQALGQGPEFLTYFQNEAQLDKSGLPSDRFFAERPEGSVSTLKIQRTQQEDSAVYLCASSGSGGSNTEAFFGQGTRLTVV.

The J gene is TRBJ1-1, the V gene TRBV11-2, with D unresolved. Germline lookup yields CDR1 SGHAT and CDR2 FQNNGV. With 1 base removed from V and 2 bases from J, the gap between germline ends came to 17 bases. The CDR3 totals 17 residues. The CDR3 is CASSLVTYTGGNTEAFF. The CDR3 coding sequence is TGTGCCAGCAGCTTAGTAACTTACACGGGAGGTAACACTGAAGCTTTCTTT.

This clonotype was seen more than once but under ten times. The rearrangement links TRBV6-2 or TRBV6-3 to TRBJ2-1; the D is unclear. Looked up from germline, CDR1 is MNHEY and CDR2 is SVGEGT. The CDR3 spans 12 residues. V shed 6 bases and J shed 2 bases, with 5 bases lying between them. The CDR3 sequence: CASRGAYNEQFF. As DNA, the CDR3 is TGTGCCAGCAGGGGCGCCTACAATGAGCAGTTCTTC.

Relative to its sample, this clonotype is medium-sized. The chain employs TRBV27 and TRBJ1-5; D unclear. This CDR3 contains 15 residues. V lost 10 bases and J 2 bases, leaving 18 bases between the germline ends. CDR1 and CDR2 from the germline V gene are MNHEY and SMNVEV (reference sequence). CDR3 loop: CATRSDSAGNQPQHF. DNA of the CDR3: TGTGCCACCAGATCGGACTCTGCGGGCAATCAGCCCCAGCATTTT.

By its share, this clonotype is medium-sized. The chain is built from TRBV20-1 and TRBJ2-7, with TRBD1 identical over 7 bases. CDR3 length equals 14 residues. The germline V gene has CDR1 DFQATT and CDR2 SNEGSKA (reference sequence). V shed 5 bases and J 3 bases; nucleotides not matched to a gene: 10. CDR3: CSAHKTGTYYEQYF. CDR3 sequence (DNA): TGCAGTGCTCACAAGACAGGGACGTACTACGAGCAGTACTTC.

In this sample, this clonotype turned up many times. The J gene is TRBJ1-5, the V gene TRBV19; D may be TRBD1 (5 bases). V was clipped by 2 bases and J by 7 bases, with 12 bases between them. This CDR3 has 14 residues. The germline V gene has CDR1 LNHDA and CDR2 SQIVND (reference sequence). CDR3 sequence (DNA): TGTGCCAGTAGTATACCGGACAATTTCCAGCCCCAGCATTTT. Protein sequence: CASSIPDNFQPQHF.

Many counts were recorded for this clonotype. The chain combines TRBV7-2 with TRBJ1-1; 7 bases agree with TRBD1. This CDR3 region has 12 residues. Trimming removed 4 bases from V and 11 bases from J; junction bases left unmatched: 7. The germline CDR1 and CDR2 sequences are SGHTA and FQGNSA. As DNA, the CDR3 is TGTGCCAGCAGCTACAGGACAGGCGTCGCTTTCTTT. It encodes CASSYRTGVAFF.

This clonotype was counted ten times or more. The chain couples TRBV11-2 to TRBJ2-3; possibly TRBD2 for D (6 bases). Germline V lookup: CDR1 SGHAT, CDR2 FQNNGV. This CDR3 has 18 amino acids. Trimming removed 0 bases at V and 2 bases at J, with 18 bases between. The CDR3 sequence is CASSLDKFLARDTDTQYF. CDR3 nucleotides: TGTGCCAGCAGCTTAGATAAATTCCTAGCGAGAGACACAGATACGCAGTATTTT. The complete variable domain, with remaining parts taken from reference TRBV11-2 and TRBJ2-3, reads EAGVAQSPRYKIIEKRQSVAFWCNPISGHATLYWYQQILGQGPKLLIQFQNNGVVDDSQLPKDRFSAERLKGVDSTLKIQPAKLEDSAVYLCASSLDKFLARDTDTQYFGPGTRLTVL.

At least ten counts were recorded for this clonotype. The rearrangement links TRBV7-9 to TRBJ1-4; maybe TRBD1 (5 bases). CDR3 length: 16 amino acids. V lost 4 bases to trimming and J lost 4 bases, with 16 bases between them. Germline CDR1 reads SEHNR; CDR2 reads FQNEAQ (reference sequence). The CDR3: CASSYYSGTDNEKLFF. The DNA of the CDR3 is TGTGCCAGCAGCTACTATTCCGGGACGGATAATGAAAAACTGTTTTTT. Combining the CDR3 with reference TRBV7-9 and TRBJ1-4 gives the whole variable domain DTGVSQNPRHKITKRGQNVTFRCDPISEHNRLYWYRQTLGQGPEFLTYFQNEAQLEKSRLLSDRFSAERPKGSFSTLEIQRTEQGDSAMYLCASSYYSGTDNEKLFFGSGTQLSVL.

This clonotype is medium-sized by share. CDR3 nucleotides: TGTGCCAGCAGTTTCCGACAGGTGCTCTACAATGAGCAGTTCTTC. It translates to CASSFRQVLYNEQFF. This chain links TRBV28 with TRBJ2-1, with a possible D match to TRBD1 (6 bases). In germline, CDR1 is MDHEN, CDR2 SYDVKM. Trimming took 3 bases from V and 3 from J, leaving 12 bases between them. The length of the CDR3 is 15 residues.

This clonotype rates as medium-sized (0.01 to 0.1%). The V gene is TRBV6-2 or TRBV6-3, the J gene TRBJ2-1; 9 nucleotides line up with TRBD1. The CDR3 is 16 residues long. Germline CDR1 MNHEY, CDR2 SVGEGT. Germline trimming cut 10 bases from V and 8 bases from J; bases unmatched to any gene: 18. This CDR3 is CAISSPPGQGIDEQFF. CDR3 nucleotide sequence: TGTGCCATCTCTTCCCCGCCGGGACAGGGCATCGATGAGCAGTTCTTC.

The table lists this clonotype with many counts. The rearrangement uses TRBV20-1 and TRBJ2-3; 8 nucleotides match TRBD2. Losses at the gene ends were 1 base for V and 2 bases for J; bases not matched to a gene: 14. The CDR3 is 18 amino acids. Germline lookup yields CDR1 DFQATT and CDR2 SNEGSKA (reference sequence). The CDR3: CSARAAGEAGAFTDTQYF. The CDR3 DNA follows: TGCAGTGCTAGAGCCGCCGGTGAAGCGGGAGCGTTCACAGATACGCAGTATTTT.

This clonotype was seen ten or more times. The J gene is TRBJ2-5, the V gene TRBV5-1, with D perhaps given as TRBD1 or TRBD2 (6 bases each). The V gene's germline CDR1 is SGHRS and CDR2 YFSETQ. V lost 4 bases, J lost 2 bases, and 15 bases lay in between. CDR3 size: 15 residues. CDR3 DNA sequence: TGCGCCAGCAGCAGCACAGGGACTCATCAAGAGACCCAGTACTTC. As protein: CASSSTGTHQETQYF.

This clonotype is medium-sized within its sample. CDR3 coding DNA: TGCAGTGCCCCCTCGGGCACAGATACGCAGTATTTT. Protein sequence: CSAPSGTDTQYF. The rearrangement uses TRBV20-1 and TRBJ2-3; no definite D call. Germline V gene sequence: CDR1 DFQATT, CDR2 SNEGSKA (reference sequence). The V end lost 6 bases, the J end lost 1 base, and 8 bases lay between the germline ends. CDR3 length equals 12 residues.

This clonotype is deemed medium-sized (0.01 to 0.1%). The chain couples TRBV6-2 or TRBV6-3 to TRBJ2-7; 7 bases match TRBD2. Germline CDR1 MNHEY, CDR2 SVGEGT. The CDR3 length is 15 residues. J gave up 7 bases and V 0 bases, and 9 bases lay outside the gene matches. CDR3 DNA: TGTGCCAGCAGTTACTCGCTAGCGGCATGGGGTGAGCAGTACTTC. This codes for CASSYSLAAWGEQYF.

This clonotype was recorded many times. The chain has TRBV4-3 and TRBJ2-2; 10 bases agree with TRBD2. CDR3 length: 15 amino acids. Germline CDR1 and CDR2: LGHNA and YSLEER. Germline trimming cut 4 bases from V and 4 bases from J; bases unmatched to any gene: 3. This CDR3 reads CASSRAGGTTGELFF. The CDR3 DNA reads TGCGCCAGCAGCCGAGCGGGAGGGACCACCGGGGAGCTGTTTTTT.

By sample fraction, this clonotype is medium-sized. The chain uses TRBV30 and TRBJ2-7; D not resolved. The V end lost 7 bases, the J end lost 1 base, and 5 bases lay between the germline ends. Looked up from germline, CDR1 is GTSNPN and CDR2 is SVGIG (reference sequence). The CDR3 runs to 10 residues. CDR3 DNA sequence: TGTGCCTATGGATCCTACGAGCAGTACTTC. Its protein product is CAYGSYEQYF. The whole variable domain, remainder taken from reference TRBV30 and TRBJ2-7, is SQTIHQWPATLVQPVGSPLSLECTVEGTSNPNLYWYRQAAGRGLQLLFYSVGIGQISSEVPQNLSASRPQDRQFILSSKKLLLSDSGFYLCAYGSYEQYFGPGTRLTVT.

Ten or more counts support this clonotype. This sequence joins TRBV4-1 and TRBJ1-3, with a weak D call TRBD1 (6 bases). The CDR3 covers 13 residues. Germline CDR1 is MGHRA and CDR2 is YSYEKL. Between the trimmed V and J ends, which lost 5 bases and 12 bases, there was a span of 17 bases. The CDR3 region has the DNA TGCGCCAGCAGCTCACGGGGACATTCGGTCATATATTTT. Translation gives CASSSRGHSVIYF.

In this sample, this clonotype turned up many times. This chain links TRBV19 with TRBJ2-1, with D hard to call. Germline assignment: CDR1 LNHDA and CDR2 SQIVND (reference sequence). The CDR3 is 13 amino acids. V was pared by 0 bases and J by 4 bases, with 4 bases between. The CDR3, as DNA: TGTGCCAGTAGTATAGATTTGTACAATGAGCAGTTCTTC. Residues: CASSIDLYNEQFF.

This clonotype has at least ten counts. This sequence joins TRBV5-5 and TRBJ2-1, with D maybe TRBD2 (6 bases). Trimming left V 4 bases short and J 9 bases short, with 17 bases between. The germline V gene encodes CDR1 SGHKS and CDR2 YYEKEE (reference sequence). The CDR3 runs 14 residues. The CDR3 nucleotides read TGTGCCAGCAGCAGGGTGGTTCGGGGAGGTGAGCAGTTCTTC. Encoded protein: CASSRVVRGGEQFF. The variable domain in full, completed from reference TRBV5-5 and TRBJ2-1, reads DAGVTQSPTHLIKTRGQQVTLRCSPISGHKSVSWYQQVLGQGPQFIFQYYEKEERGRGNFPDRFSARQFPNYSSELNVNALLLGDSALYLCASSRVVRGGEQFFGPGTRLTVL.